A few counts support the clone carrying this T cell receptor beta chain. Antigen: not known. From the 5' RACE reads, TCRdb called clonotypes with MiXCR, one entry per CDR3 protein. The sample has around 310,000 distinct CDR3 sequences; approximately 15% are singletons. Germline-derived CDR1 and CDR2 are SEHNR and FQNEAQ (reference sequence). The CDR3 contains 12 residues. Trimming stripped 6 bases from V and 5 bases from J, with 10 bases between. The data were obtained in a study of T-cell memory formation after mild COVID-19. About the study: Largely, TCR clusters stayed within a single donor.

Whole-study findings and limits: There was a balanced CD4/CD8 profile in clones contracting day 15 to 85, and later expanders leaned CD4+.

The sample comprised PBMCs or a T cell subset sorted from them (not recorded which). This sequence originates from a young man who had mild COVID-19 (a few samples of this study predate the infection). Cell type and time point are not known. This sequence joins TRBV7-9 and TRBJ2-5; no firm D call. CDR3 bases: TGTGCCAGCAGTCAAAGTCGGGAGACCCAGTACTTC. It yields the protein CASSQSRETQYF.